This record covers a single T cell receptor beta chain. The data originate from a study of cytomegalovirus exposure and HLA in healthy donors. In germline, CDR1 is SGHVS, CDR2 FQNEAQ. The junction had 4 bases not matched to a gene; V was cut back by 1 base and J by 5 bases. CDR3 length equals 15 residues. 13 Jbeta primers and 60 Vbeta primers were used for the PCR. Sequenced by immunoSEQ multiplex PCR; TCRdb stores in-frame clones only, minus some. This sample has some 130,000 clones; roughly 85% occur once, and the top ten carry around 7%. The source material was PBMCs. This chain uses TRBV7-8 with TRBJ2-7, with 11 bases fitting TRBD2. The sequence came from a man aged 40-49 years in good health and CMV-seropositive. This chain's CDR3 is CASSLELAGVNEQYF. The CDR3 DNA sequence: TGTGCCAGCAGCTTAGAACTAGCGGGAGTGAACGAGCAGTACTTC.